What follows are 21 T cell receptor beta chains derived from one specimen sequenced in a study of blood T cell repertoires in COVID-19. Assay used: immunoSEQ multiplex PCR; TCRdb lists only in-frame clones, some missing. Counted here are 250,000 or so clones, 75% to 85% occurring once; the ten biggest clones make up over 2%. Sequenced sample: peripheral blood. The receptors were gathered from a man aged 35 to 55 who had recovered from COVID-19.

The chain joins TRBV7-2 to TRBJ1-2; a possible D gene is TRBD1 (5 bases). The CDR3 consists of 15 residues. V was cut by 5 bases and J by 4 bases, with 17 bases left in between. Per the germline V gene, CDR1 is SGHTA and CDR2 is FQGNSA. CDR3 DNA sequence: TGTGCCAGCAGCCCCCTTCCACAGGTCCTCTATGGCTACACCTTC. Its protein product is CASSPLPQVLYGYTF.

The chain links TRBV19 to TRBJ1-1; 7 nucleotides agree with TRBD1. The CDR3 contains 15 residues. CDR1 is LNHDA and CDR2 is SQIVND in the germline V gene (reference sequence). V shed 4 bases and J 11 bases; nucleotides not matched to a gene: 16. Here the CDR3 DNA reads TGTGCCAGTAGTACGCATCCGACAGGGTCTGAAGGTGCTTTCTTT. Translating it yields CASSTHPTGSEGAFF.

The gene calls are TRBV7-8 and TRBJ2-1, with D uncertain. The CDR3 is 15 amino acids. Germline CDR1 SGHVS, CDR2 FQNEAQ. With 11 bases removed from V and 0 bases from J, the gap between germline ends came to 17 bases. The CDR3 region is CASGGATSSYNEQFF. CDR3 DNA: TGTGCCTCCGGCGGAGCGACCAGCTCCTACAATGAGCAGTTCTTC.

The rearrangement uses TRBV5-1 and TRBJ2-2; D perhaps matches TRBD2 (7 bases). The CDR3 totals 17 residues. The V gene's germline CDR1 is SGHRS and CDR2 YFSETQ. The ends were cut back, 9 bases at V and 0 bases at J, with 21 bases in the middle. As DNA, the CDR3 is TGCGCCACCTACACTGGCGGGGGCAGTTCGAACACCGGGGAGCTGTTTTTT. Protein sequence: CATYTGGGSSNTGELFF.

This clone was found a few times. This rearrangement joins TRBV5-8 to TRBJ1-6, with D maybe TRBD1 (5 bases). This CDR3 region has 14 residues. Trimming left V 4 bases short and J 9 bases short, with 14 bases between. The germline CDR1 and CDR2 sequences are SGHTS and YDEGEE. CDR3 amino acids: CASSPRRGSSPLHF. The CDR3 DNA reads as TGTGCCAGCAGCCCTCGGCGGGGGTCTTCACCCCTCCACTTT.

The CDR3 is CASSSTGGNQPQHF. The CDR3 DNA reads as TGTGCCAGCAGTTCTACAGGGGGCAATCAGCCCCAGCATTTT. The chain employs TRBV6-5 and TRBJ1-5; 7 bases fit TRBD1. Per germline, CDR1 MNHEY and CDR2 SVGAGI. J was trimmed by 2 bases and V by 4 bases; bases with no gene match: 2. The CDR3 runs 14 residues.

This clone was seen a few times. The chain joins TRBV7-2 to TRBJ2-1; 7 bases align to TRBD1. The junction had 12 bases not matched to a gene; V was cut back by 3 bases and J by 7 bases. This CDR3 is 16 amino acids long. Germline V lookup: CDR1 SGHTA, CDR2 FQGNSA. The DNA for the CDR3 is TGTGCCAGCAGCTTCACGACAGGGACGGCGAAAAATGAGCAGTTCTTC. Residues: CASSFTTGTAKNEQFF.

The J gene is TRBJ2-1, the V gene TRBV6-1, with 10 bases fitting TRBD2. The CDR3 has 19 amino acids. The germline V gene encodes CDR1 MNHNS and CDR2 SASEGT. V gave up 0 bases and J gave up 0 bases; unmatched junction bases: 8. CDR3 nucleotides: TGTGCCAGCAGTGAAGCGCTCGGGAGCGGGAGGGACTCCTACAATGAGCAGTTCTTC. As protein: CASSEALGSGRDSYNEQFF.

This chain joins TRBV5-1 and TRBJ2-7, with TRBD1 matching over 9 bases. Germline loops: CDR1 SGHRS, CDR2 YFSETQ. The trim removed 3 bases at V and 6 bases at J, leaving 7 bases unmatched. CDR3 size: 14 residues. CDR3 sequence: CASSSTGGTREQYF. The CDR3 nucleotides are TGCGCCAGCAGCTCGACAGGGGGGACTCGCGAGCAGTACTTC. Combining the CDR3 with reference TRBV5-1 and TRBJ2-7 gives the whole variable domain KAGVTQTPRYLIKTRGQQVTLSCSPISGHRSVSWYQQTPGQGLQFLFEYFSETQRNKGNFPGRFSGRQFSNSRSEMNVSTLELGDSALYLCASSSTGGTREQYFGPGTRLTVT.

The DNA for the CDR3 is TGCGCCAGCTCAGGGCCACGAAACTATGGCTACACCTTC. Translation: CASSGPRNYGYTF. The chain uses TRBV4-1 and TRBJ1-2, with a possible D match to TRBD1 (5 bases). CDR1 MGHRA and CDR2 YSYEKL come from the germline V gene. The CDR3 length is 13 residues. Trimming pared 8 bases from V and 2 bases from J, leaving 12 bases between.

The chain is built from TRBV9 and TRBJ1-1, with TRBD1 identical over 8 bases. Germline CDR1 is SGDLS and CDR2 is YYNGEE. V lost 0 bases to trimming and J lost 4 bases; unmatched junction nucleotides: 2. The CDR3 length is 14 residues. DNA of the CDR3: TGTGCCAGCAGCGTAGTCGACAGGGGCACTGAAGCTTTCTTT. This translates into CASSVVDRGTEAFF.

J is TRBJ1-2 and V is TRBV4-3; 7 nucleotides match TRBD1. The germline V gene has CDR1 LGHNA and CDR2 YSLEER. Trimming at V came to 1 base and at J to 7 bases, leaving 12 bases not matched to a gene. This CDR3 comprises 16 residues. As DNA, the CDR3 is TGCGCCAGCAGCCAAGCTCCGACAGGGCCACCCTCTGGCTACACCTTC. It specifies CASSQAPTGPPSGYTF.

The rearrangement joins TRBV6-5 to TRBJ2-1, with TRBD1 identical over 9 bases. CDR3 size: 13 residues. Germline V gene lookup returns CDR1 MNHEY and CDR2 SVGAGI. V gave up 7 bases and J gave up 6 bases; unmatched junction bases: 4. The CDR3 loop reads CASTRTGVNEQFF. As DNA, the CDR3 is TGTGCCAGCACCAGGACAGGGGTCAATGAGCAGTTCTTC.

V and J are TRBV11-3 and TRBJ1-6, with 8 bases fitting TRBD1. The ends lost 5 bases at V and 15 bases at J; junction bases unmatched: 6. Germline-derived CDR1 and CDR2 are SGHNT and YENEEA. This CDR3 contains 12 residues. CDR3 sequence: CASSADRAFLHF. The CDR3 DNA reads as TGTGCCAGCAGCGCGGACAGGGCATTCCTCCACTTT.

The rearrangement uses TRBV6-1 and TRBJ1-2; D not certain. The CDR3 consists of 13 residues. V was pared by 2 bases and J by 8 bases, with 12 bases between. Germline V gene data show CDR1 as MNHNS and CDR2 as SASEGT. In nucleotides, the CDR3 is TGTGCCAGCAGTGAAAGCGGGTTAGGGGGCTACACCTTC. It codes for CASSESGLGGYTF.

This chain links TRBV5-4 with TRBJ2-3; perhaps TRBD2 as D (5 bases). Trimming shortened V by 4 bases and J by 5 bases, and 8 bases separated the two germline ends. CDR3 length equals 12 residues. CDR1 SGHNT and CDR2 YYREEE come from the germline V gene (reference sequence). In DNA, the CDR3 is TGTGCCAGCAGCCGGGAACAAGATACGCAGTATTTT. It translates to CASSREQDTQYF.

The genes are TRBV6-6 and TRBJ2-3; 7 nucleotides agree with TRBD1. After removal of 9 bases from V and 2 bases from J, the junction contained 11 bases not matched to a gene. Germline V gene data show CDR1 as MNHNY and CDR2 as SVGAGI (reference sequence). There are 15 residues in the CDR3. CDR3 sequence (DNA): TGTGCCAGTAAGGGACAGCGGACCAACACAGATACGCAGTATTTT. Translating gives CASKGQRTNTDTQYF.

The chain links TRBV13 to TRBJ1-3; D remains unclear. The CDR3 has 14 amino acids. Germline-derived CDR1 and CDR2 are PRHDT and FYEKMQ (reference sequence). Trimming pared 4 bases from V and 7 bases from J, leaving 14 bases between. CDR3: CASSSGLRANTIYF. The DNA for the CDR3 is TGTGCCAGCAGCTCCGGACTCCGAGCGAACACCATATATTTT.

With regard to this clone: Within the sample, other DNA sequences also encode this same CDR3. DNA for the CDR3: TGTGCCAGCTCACCTACCCGGGACAGCTTAAACACTGAAGCTTTCTTT. Its protein is CASSPTRDSLNTEAFF. The chain is built from TRBV18 and TRBJ1-1; the match to TRBD1 covers 7 bases. Germline V gene data show CDR1 as KGHSH and CDR2 as LQKENI. The trim removed 3 bases at V and 2 bases at J, leaving 9 bases unmatched. The CDR3 loop spans 16 amino acids.

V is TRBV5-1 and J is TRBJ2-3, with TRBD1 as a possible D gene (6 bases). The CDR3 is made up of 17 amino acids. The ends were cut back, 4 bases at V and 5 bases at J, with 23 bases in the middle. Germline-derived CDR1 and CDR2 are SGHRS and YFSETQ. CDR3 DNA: TGCGCCAGCAGCCCTAATGTTCAGGGGCAGGGTGGAGATACGCAGTATTTT. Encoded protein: CASSPNVQGQGGDTQYF.

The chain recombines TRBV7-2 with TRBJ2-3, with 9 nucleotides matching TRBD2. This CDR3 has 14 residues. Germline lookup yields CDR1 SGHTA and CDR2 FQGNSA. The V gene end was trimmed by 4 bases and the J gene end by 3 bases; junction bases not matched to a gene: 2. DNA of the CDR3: TGTGCCAGCAGCTCGGGACTAGCTACAGATACGCAGTATTTT. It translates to CASSSGLATDTQYF.